This T cell receptor (beta chain) was documented in a study of blood T cell repertoires in COVID-19. The CDR3 length is 16 residues. Trimming pared 5 bases from V and 7 bases from J, leaving 20 bases between. Germline V lookup: CDR1 MNHEY, CDR2 SMNVEV (reference sequence). Sequenced by immunoSEQ multiplex PCR; TCRdb stores in-frame clones only, minus some. The sample yields some 200,000 clones, approximately 84% seen once. The genes are TRBV27 and TRBJ2-2; possibly TRBD1 for D (5 bases). This clonotype was sampled from an elderly man with acute or convalescent COVID-19. The sample comprised peripheral blood. As DNA, the CDR3 is TGTGCCAGCAGTCGACTGGCGGCCCCTAGGGGCGGGGAGCTGTTTTTT. Translated: CASSRLAAPRGGELFF.